A selection of T cell receptor beta chains follows, all from one sample in a study of CD8 T cells in ankylosing spondylitis. TCRdb re-called the 5' RACE reads with MiXCR, one entry per CDR3 protein. Of roughly 700,000 distinct CDR3 sequences listed, 15% to 20% are singletons. The material sequenced was blood, either unsorted or a sorted T cell fraction (not recorded which). All receptors come from a male donor with ankylosing spondylitis. Both conserved end residues are part of each CDR3. D genes are given only for firm matches. A clone size is listed for some rows: how often the clone was seen (once, few, many), or a class if it is expanded.

TRBJ1-2	.	TRBV7-8	.	TGTGCCGGGAAAACGGACGGCTTTGGCTACACCTTC	CAGKTDGFGYTF
TRBJ2-3	.	TRBV7-9	.	TGTGCCAGCACCAGAACCGGGACAAAGACTAGCACAGATACGCAGTATTTT	CASTRTGTKTSTDTQYF
TRBJ2-5	few	TRBV5-1	.	TGCGCCAGCAGAGGGCTACCCCAAGAGACCCAGTACTTC	CASRGLPQETQYF
TRBJ1-1	.	TRBV4-3	.	TGCGCCAGCAGCCACGGAGAGGGCACTGAAGCTTTCTTT	CASSHGEGTEAFF
TRBJ2-3	few	TRBV20-1	TRBD2	TGCAGTGCTAAAAGACTAGCGGGGGGCGGGGTTAGCACAGATACGCAGTATTTT	CSAKRLAGGGVSTDTQYF
TRBJ2-3	once	TRBV4-1	.	TGCGCCAGCAGCCAAGATGGGGCCACAGATACGCAGTATTTT	CASSQDGATDTQYF
TRBJ1-5	few	TRBV5-5	TRBD1	TGTGCCAGCAGCCGACAGGGCCCCTCGGGGCCCCAGCATTTT	CASSRQGPSGPQHF
TRBJ2-5	.	TRBV12-3/TRBV12-4	TRBD2	TGTGCCAGCAGAGGAAGCGGGGGGAGTAAAGAGACCCAGTACTTC	CASRGSGGSKETQYF
TRBJ2-3	few	TRBV12-3/TRBV12-4	.	TGTGCCAGCAGTTTCCGGAGGGTTGTCCGCATCACAGATACGCAGTATTTT	CASSFRRVVRITDTQYF
TRBJ2-7	.	TRBV5-5	.	TGTGCCAGCAGCTTGGCCCTCGGGGCCTCCGAGCAGTACTTC	CASSLALGASEQYF
TRBJ2-1	few	TRBV7-2	TRBD1	TGTGCCAGCAGCTTCGACCCCACAGGGGGCAATGAGCAGTTCTTC	CASSFDPTGGNEQFF
TRBJ2-3	few	TRBV12-3/TRBV12-4	.	TGTGCCAGCAGCAGTGCGGGACTGGGGGCAGATACGCAGTATTTT	CASSSAGLGADTQYF
TRBJ2-7	few	TRBV20-1	TRBD2	TGCAGTGCTACTCGGACTAGCGGGCCCGAGCAGTACTTC	CSATRTSGPEQYF
TRBJ1-2	.	TRBV27	TRBD1	TGTGCCAGCAGGTGGGGGACAGTGGCCAGGGGTGGCTACACCTTC	CASRWGTVARGGYTF
TRBJ2-1	once	TRBV29-1	.	TGCAGCGTTGAGGGGGTTGCATATGAGCAGTTCTTC	CSVEGVAYEQFF
TRBJ1-1	many	TRBV5-1	.	TGTGCCAGCAGCTTAGAGGGGGGGTCTACTGAAGCTTTCTTT	CASSLEGGSTEAFF
TRBJ1-1	.	TRBV29-1	TRBD1	TGCAGCGTTGAAGAAGGGGCACAGGGGGGGATTGAAGCTTTCTTT	CSVEEGAQGGIEAFF
TRBJ2-7	.	TRBV27	TRBD2	TGTGCCAGCAGTTTATCGTGGACTAGCGCCGAGCAGTACTTC	CASSLSWTSAEQYF
TRBJ2-1	few	TRBV12-3/TRBV12-4	TRBD2	TGTGCCAGCAGTTTACGAGCGGGAGCTCTGAGGGAGCAGTTCTTC	CASSLRAGALREQFF
TRBJ1-2	few	TRBV5-1	TRBD1	TGCGCCAGCAGCTTGGAGGGACAGGCCTATGGCTACACCTTC	CASSLEGQAYGYTF
TRBJ2-7	.	TRBV5-1	.	TGCGCCAGCAGCTCCCCCCTTGTGGGCAGGGGCTACGAGCAGTACTTC	CASSSPLVGRGYEQYF
TRBJ1-5	.	TRBV20-1	.	TGCAGTGCTAGAATCCGGGGCGGGCAGTCCCAGCATTTT	CSARIRGGQSQHF
TRBJ2-7	.	TRBV15	.	TGTGCCACCAGCAGAGACAGGGAAGGGCTCAGCGAGCAGTACTTC	CATSRDREGLSEQYF
TRBJ2-1	few	TRBV9	.	TGTGCCAGCAGCGTAGGCGGGGATGAGCAGTTCTTC	CASSVGGDEQFF
TRBJ2-1	.	TRBV12-3/TRBV12-4	.	TGTGCCAGCAGTTTAGGGCCCCTCGGAACTACAAGTGAGCAGTTCTTC	CASSLGPLGTTSEQFF
TRBJ2-1	.	TRBV6-6	.	TGTGCCAGCACAGTTCCGGGAAGGTATGAGCAGTTCTTC	CASTVPGRYEQFF
TRBJ1-4	.	TRBV7-8	TRBD1	TGTGCCAGCAGCTTAGACAGGACAGGGGGCGCAACTAATGAAAAACTGTTTTTT	CASSLDRTGGATNEKLFF
TRBJ1-6	few	TRBV10-1	.	TGCGCCAGCACCAAAAAAAGCAGGGCAGGCTCACCCCTCCACTTT	CASTKKSRAGSPLHF
TRBJ1-2	many	TRBV12-3/TRBV12-4	.	TGTGCCAGCAGTTTAGACAGTCCTAACTATGGCTACACCTTC	CASSLDSPNYGYTF
TRBJ2-7	.	TRBV6-1	.	TGTGCCAGCAGTTCAGAGTGGTACGAGCAGTACTTC	CASSSEWYEQYF
TRBJ1-6	.	TRBV7-2	.	TGTGCCAGCATCACGGGTAGGTCCCTCCACTTT	CASITGRSLHF
TRBJ2-1	many	TRBV20-1	TRBD2	TGCAGTGCCAGTGGCAGCGGGGTTCAGTTCTTC	CSASGSGVQFF
TRBJ2-1	.	TRBV30	.	TGTGCCTGGAGTGACACCCATGCCCCATCCAATGAGCAGTTCTTC	CAWSDTHAPSNEQFF
TRBJ1-5	.	TRBV5-5	.	TGTGCCAGCAGCTTTGGGGTGGGGGGCTTCCGGCAGCCCCAGCATTTT	CASSFGVGGFRQPQHF
TRBJ1-2	many	TRBV20-1	.	TGCAGTGCTAGGGCAGGGGCCTCCTATGGCTACACCTTC	CSARAGASYGYTF
TRBJ1-1	few	TRBV4-1	.	TGCGCCAGCAGCCATGAAGGGAGGACAGAACAGAACACTGAAGCTTTCTTT	CASSHEGRTEQNTEAFF
TRBJ1-5	.	TRBV7-8	.	TGTGCCAGCAGCTTAGAACGGGGCAATCAGCCCCAGCATTTT	CASSLERGNQPQHF
TRBJ1-5	few	TRBV3-1	.	TGTGCCAGCAGCCAAGACTTTGGCCAGACCCCAGCGTATCAGCCCCAGCATTTT	CASSQDFGQTPAYQPQHF
TRBJ2-7	few	TRBV5-1	TRBD1	TGCGCCAGCAGCTTGGACAGGGGGGACCTTTACGAGCAGTACTTC	CASSLDRGDLYEQYF
TRBJ2-2	.	TRBV12-3/TRBV12-4	.	TGTGCCAGCAGTTGGGTACCCGAGACCCGCCGCGGGGCCAACACCGGGGAGCTGTTTTTT	CASSWVPETRRGANTGELFF
TRBJ1-2	few	TRBV4-1	TRBD1	TGCGCCAGCAGCCAAGATCCCGAATACAGGGGATCGAATGGCTACACCTTC	CASSQDPEYRGSNGYTF
TRBJ2-2	.	TRBV29-1	TRBD2	TGCAGCGGATTAGCGGGAGTGGGTAACACCGGGGAGCTGTTTTTT	CSGLAGVGNTGELFF
TRBJ2-5	few	TRBV5-1	.	TGCGCCAGCAGATCCGGGGGCGGCCAAGAGACCCAGTACTTC	CASRSGGGQETQYF
TRBJ2-3	.	TRBV24-1	TRBD1	TGTGCCACCAGTGACCCCGGGACAGGGGGCGCCTATACGCAGTATTTT	CATSDPGTGGAYTQYF
TRBJ2-3	many	TRBV5-1	.	TGCGCCAGCAGATATGCAGATACGCAGTATTTT	CASRYADTQYF
TRBJ1-4	few	TRBV5-1	.	TGCGCCAGCAGCCCCGGGACGTGGGAAAAACTGTTTTTT	CASSPGTWEKLFF
TRBJ1-1	.	TRBV5-6	.	TGTGCCAGCAGGAGGCCGGGAGAAGGGACTGAAGCTTTCTTT	CASRRPGEGTEAFF
TRBJ2-7	.	TRBV4-2	.	TGTGCCAGCAGCCAAGAGGTGGGCAGAAACGAGCAGTACTTC	CASSQEVGRNEQYF
TRBJ2-5	.	TRBV20-1	.	TGCAGTGCAACACCCCCGAGCAGGCAAGAGACCCAGTACTTC	CSATPPSRQETQYF
TRBJ2-1	.	TRBV9	.	TGTGCCAGCAGCTACCCTACGGGGGGCAACTCCTACAATGAGCAGTTCTTC	CASSYPTGGNSYNEQFF
TRBJ1-1	few	TRBV27	TRBD1	TGTGCCAGCAGTTCACGACAGGGGCGGGACACTGAAGCTTTCTTT	CASSSRQGRDTEAFF
TRBJ1-5	few	TRBV4-1	TRBD1	TGCGCCAGCAGCCAAACAGGGGGCGCGCCCAATCAGCCCCAGCATTTT	CASSQTGGAPNQPQHF
TRBJ2-1	few	TRBV7-2	TRBD2	TGTGCCAGCAGCTTAGGACTAGCGGGGAGCTCCTACAATGAGCAGTTCTTC	CASSLGLAGSSYNEQFF